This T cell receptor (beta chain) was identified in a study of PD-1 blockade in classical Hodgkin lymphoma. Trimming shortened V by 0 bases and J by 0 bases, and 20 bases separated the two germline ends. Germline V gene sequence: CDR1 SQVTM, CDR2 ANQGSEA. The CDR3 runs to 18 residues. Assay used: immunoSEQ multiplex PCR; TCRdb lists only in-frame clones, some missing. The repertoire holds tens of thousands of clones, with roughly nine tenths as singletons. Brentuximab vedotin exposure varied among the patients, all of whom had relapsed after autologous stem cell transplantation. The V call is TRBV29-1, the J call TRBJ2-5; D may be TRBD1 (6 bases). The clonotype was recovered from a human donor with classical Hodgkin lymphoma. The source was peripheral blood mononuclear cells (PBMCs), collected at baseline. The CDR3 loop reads CSVEDTPDPGEYQETQYF. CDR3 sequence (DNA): TGCAGCGTTGAAGATACACCGGACCCAGGGGAGTACCAAGAGACCCAGTACTTC.